This T cell receptor (beta chain) was observed in a study of cytotoxic CD8 clonotypes in ibrutinib-treated CLL. Study-level background: The response samples were taken once patients had been treated for a median of around eleven months, range 6 to 36.

The study, taken as a whole, reports: Sampling time points were not equivalent between sustained-remission and progressing patients.

Points on this clone: The antigen remains unidentified.

Sequencing was designed to attain a depth spanning 1 in 200,000 to 1 in 1 million T cells. Data came from immunoSEQ multiplex PCR; TCRdb stores just in-frame clones and leaves some out. The data show fewer than 150,000 clones, about 85% seen once. The V gene lost 1 base and the J gene lost 0 bases, with 7 bases spanning the gap. The CDR3 sequence is 15 residues long. The chain couples TRBV23-1 to TRBJ1-5; D unresolved. TRBV23-1 belongs to the ORF category, with a function that is uncertain. The sample was PBMCs, taken after 24 months of ibrutinib treatment. The receptor was derived from a human donor with chronic lymphocytic leukemia. This CDR3 reads CASSQCETSNQPQHF. CDR3 in DNA: TGCGCCAGCAGTCAATGCGAGACTAGCAATCAGCCCCAGCATTTT.